The 2 T cell receptor beta chains presented below share a single source sample, sequenced in a study of blood T cell dynamics during melanoma immunotherapy. Time point given: week 3, after first cycle of checkpoint inhibitor. TCRdb's copy holds only in-frame clones and misses some; the assay was immunoSEQ multiplex PCR. The sample holds roughly 10,000 clones, 89% seen once. The sample consisted of blood, taken from a patient treated with checkpoint blockade. The receptors stem from a human donor with melanoma.

A few counts support this clone. J is TRBJ1-5 and V is TRBV12-5; TRBD1 matches at 7 bases. CDR1 LGHNT and CDR2 FRNRAP come from the germline V gene. V lost 5 bases, J lost 4 bases, and 8 bases stayed unmatched. The CDR3 sequence is 15 residues long. CDR3 sequence (DNA): TGTGCTAGTGGTCCGGGGGACAGCCCAAATCAGCCCCAGCATTTT. Its protein is CASGPGDSPNQPQHF.

The chain has TRBV5-4 and TRBJ1-4; D is possibly TRBD1 (6 bases). Germline lookup yields CDR1 SGHNT and CDR2 YYREEE (reference sequence). Trimming removed 1 base at V and 2 bases at J, with 9 bases between. The CDR3 loop spans 15 amino acids. The CDR3 coding sequence is TGTGCCAGCAGCTTGATGGGGGGCACTAATGAAAAACTGTTTTTT. It codes for CASSLMGGTNEKLFF.